This T cell receptor beta chain was sequenced in a study of T cells in Graves' hyperthyroidism and ophthalmopathy. Points from the study as a whole: Most thyroid clonotypes expanded above 0.001 were also detected in blood. Before onset, ophthalmopathy was predicted by the model a median around 6 months earlier.

Diagnoses rested on clinical symptoms, serum thyroxine and TRAb, thyroid ultrasound and orbital computed tomography. The PBMCs studied were ones that came from about 10 ml fresh peripheral blood. V was clipped by 7 bases and J by 5 bases, with 13 bases between them. CDR3 length equals 13 residues. CDR1 MNHNS and CDR2 SASEGT come from the germline V gene. Comment on this clonotype: Antigen specificity is unknown.

Authors of the study amplified TCR beta CDR3 regions from RNA transcripts. First-round RT-PCR targeting the TCR CDR3 was performed with the HTBI primer set. TCRdb redid the calling of the multiplex PCR reads with MiXCR, one entry per CDR3 protein. The profile covers hundreds of thousands of distinct CDR3 sequences, with about 15% appearing a single time and 10% taken by the ten largest. The J gene is TRBJ2-3, the V gene TRBV6-1; D unclear. The sequenced sample was blood. The sequence was collected from a woman aged 18-35 years with Graves' hyperthyroidism. The CDR3: CASNPSAGDTQYF. DNA for the CDR3: TGTGCCAGCAATCCGTCTGCAGGAGATACGCAGTATTTT.